This T cell receptor (beta chain) derives from a study of shared clonotypes between healthy human individuals. Study-wide context: Per donor, CD8 memory used one plate, CD8 naive used two, CD4 memory used three and CD4 naive used three.

Germline-derived CDR1 and CDR2 are KGHSH and LQKENI. The V and J ends lost 2 bases and 6 bases respectively, with 10 bases between them. This CDR3 has 14 amino acids. Division of CD4+ cells produced a CD45RA+ naive subset and a CD45RA-negative memory subset. Sorted-subset replicate PCRs used 150 to 250 ng of genomic DNA. This amount corresponded to about 29,000 T cell genomes. Here immunoSEQ multiplex PCR was the method, and the copy in TCRdb shows in-frame clones only, minus some. The top ten hold about 0.13% of the sample, which has 2 million to 2.5 million clones, 90% to 95% seen once. The specimen was naive CD4+ T cells sorted from blood. Regarding subset: CD45RA+ positively selected. J is TRBJ1-4 and V is TRBV18, with D perhaps matching TRBD1 (5 bases). The sequence was collected from a man younger than 30 in good health. CDR3 residues: CASSPRGTDEKLFF. CDR3 nucleotide sequence: TGTGCCAGCTCACCAAGAGGGACTGATGAAAAACTGTTTTTT.